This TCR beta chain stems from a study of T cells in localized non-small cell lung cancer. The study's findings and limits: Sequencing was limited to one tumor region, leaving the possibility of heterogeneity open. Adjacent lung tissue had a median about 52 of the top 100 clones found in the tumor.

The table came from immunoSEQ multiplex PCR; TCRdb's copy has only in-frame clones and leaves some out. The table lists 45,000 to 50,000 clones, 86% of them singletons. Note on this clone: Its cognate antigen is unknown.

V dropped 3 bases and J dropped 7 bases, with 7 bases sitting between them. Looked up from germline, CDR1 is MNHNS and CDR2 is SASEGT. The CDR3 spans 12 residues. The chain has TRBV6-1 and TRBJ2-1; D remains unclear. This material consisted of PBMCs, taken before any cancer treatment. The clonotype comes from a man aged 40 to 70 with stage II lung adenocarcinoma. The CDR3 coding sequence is TGTGCCAGCAGTGACCCTGAGAATGAGCAGTTCTTC. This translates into CASSDPENEQFF.